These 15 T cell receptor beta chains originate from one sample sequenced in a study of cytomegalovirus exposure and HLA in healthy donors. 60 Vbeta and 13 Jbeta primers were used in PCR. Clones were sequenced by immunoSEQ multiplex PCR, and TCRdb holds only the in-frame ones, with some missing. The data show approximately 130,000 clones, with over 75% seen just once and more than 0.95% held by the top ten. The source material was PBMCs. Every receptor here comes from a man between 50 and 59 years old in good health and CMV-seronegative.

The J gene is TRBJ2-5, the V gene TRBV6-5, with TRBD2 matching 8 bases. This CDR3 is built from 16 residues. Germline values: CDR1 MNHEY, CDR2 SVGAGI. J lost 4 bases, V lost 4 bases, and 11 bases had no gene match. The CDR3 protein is CASSFGGLVGRETQYF. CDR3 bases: TGTGCCAGCAGTTTCGGGGGACTAGTTGGGAGAGAGACCCAGTACTTC.

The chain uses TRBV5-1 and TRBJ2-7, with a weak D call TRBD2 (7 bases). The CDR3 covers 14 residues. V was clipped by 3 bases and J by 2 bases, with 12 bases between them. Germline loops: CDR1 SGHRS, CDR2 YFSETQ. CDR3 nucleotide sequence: TGCGCCAGCAGCTGGGGGGGCAGTACCTACGAGCAGTACTTC. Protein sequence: CASSWGGSTYEQYF.

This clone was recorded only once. Here the CDR3 reads CAWGTSGIRELFF. The CDR3, as DNA: TGTGCCTGGGGGACTAGCGGGATTCGGGAGCTGTTTTTT. The chain uses TRBV30 and TRBJ2-2; TRBD2 matches 13 bases. Per germline, CDR1 GTSNPN and CDR2 SVGIG (reference sequence). The CDR3 has 13 amino acids. With 5 bases clipped from V and 9 bases from J, the junction kept 3 bases outside the gene matches.

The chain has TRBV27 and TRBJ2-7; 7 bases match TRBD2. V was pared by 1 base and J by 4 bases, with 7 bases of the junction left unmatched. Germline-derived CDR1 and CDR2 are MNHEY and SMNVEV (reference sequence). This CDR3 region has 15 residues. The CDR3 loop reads CASSLLGEGPYEQYF. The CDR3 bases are TGTGCCAGCAGTTTATTGGGGGAGGGACCGTACGAGCAGTACTTC.

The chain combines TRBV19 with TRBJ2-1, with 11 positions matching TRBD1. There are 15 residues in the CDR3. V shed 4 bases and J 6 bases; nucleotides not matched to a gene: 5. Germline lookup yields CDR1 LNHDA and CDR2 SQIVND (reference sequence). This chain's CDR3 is CASSKTGTGGNEQFF. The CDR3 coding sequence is TGTGCCAGTAGTAAAACCGGGACAGGGGGCAATGAGCAGTTCTTC.

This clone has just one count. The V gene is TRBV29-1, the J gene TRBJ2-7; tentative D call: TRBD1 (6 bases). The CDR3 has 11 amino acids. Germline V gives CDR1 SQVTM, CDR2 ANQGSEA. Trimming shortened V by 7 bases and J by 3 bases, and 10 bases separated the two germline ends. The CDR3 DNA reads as TGCAGCGCCGTACAGGGCTACGAGCAGTACTTC. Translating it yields CSAVQGYEQYF.

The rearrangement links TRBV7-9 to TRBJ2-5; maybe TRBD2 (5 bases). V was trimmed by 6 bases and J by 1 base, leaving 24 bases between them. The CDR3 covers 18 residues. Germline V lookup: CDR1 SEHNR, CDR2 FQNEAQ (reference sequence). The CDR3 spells CASSSTGWQVTFQETQYF. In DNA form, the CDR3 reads TGTGCCAGCAGTTCTACGGGATGGCAGGTTACGTTCCAAGAGACCCAGTACTTC.

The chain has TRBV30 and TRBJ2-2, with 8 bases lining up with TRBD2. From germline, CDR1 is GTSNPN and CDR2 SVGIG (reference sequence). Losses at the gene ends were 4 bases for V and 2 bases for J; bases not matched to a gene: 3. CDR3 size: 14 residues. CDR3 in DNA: TGTGCCTGGAAACTAGCGGTTAACACCGGGGAGCTGTTTTTT. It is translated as CAWKLAVNTGELFF.

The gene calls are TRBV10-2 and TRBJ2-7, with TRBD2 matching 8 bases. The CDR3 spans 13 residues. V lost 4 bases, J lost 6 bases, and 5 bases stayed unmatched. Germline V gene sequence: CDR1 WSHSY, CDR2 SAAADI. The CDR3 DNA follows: TGCGCCAGCAGTGCTGCGGGGGGCTTCGAGCAGTACTTC. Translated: CASSAAGGFEQYF.

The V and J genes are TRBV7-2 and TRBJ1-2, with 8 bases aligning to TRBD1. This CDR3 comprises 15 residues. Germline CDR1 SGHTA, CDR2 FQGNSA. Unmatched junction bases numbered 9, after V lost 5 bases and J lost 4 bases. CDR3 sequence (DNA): TGTGCCAGCAGCACCGGACAGGGCCGGAGCTATGGCTACACCTTC. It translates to CASSTGQGRSYGYTF.

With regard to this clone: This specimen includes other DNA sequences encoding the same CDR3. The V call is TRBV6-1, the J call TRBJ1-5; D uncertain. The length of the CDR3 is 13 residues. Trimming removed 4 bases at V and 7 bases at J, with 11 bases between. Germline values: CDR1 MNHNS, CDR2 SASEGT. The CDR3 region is CASSVGGQQPQHF. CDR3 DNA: TGTGCCAGCAGTGTCGGAGGGCAGCAGCCCCAGCATTTT.

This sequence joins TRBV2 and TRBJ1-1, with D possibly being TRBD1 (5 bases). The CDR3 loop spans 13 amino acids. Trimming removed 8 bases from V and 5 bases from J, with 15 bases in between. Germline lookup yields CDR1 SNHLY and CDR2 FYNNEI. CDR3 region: CASQRQQTTEAFF. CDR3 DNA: TGTGCCAGCCAGAGACAGCAAACAACTGAAGCTTTCTTT.

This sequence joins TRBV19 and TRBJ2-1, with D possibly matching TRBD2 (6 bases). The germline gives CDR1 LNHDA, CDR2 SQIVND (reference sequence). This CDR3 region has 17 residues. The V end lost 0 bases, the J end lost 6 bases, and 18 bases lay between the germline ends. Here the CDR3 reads CASSIDRGSGVSNEQFF. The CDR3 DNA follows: TGTGCCAGTAGTATAGATCGGGGTAGCGGAGTCTCCAATGAGCAGTTCTTC.

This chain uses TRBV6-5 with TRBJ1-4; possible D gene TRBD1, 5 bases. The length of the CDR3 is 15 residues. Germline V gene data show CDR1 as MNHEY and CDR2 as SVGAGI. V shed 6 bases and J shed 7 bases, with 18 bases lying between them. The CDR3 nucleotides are TGTGCCAGCAGGCCAACTGGGGGGTCGGGTGAAAAACTGTTTTTT. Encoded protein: CASRPTGGSGEKLFF.

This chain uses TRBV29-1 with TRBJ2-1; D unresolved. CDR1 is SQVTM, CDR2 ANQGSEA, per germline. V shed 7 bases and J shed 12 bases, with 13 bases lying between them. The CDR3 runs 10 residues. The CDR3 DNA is TGCAGCGCAGGTATAGTAGTGCAGTTCTTC. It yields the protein CSAGIVVQFF.